Listed below are T cell receptor beta chains from one sample, sequenced in a study of cytomegalovirus exposure and HLA in healthy donors. Method: immunoSEQ multiplex PCR; TCRdb's copy keeps in-frame clones and lacks some. The sample contains some 130,000 clones, 82% of which appear only once. Sequences were obtained from PBMCs. The receptors originated from a young man in good health and CMV-seropositive. CDR3s include the opening cysteine and the closing phenylalanine or tryptophan. D genes are given only for firm matches. The listing skips clone size in some rows; elsewhere it reads once, few, many or a size class.

TRBV5-1	TRBD1	.	TRBJ2-7	CASSPGQGPLYF	TGCGCCAGCAGCCCAGGACAGGGGCCCCTCTACTTC
TRBV6-5	TRBD1	.	TRBJ2-5	CASSTGTADLGTQYF	TGTGCCAGCAGCACCGGGACAGCGGATCTGGGGACCCAGTACTTC
TRBV6-1	TRBD1	.	TRBJ1-1	CASSVRRGSFTEAFF	TGTGCCAGCAGTGTACGCAGGGGGTCGTTCACTGAAGCTTTCTTT
TRBV7-9	.	.	TRBJ2-7	CASSKQEDLSDEQYF	TGTGCCAGCAGCAAACAGGAAGACCTATCCGACGAGCAGTACTTC
TRBV29-1	.	.	TRBJ1-6	CSAKAGGGENSPLHF	TGCAGCGCCAAGGCGGGTGGAGGTGAGAATTCACCCCTCCACTTT
TRBV6-5	TRBD2	.	TRBJ2-1	CASSTSGGANEQFF	TGTGCCAGCAGTACTAGCGGGGGGGCCAATGAGCAGTTCTTC
TRBV10-2	TRBD2	.	TRBJ2-1	CASSEPTGTSGRAGEQFF	TGCGCCAGCAGTGAGCCCACGGGGACTAGCGGGAGGGCCGGGGAGCAGTTCTTC
TRBV5-6	TRBD2	.	TRBJ2-1	CASSLIVTSGANEQFF	TGTGCCAGCAGCTTGATAGTGACTAGCGGGGCTAATGAGCAGTTCTTC
TRBV5-1	TRBD2	.	TRBJ2-1	CASSTQRAGSYNEQFF	TGCGCCAGCAGCACCCAGCGAGCGGGGAGCTACAATGAGCAGTTCTTC
TRBV9	.	.	TRBJ2-1	CASSGWGRNEQFF	TGTGCCAGCAGCGGCTGGGGGCGCAATGAGCAGTTCTTC
TRBV19	TRBD1	.	TRBJ1-2	CASSMLQGAQRGYTF	TGTGCCAGTAGTATGCTACAGGGGGCGCAGAGAGGCTACACCTTC
TRBV14	TRBD2	.	TRBJ2-3	CASSQEGLAGHITDTQYF	TGTGCCAGCAGCCAAGAAGGTCTAGCGGGACATATCACAGATACGCAGTATTTT
TRBV6-1	.	once	TRBJ1-2	CASSEGGAGNYGYTF	TGTGCCAGCAGTGAGGGGGGGGCGGGAAACTATGGCTACACCTTC
TRBV6-5	.	.	TRBJ2-1	CASRGAYNEQFF	TGTGCCAGCAGGGGCGCCTACAATGAGCAGTTCTTC
TRBV7-2	.	.	TRBJ1-5	CASSLYGGRNQPQHF	TGTGCCAGCAGCTTATACGGGGGGCGGAATCAGCCCCAGCATTTT
TRBV5-1	TRBD1	.	TRBJ1-1	CASSWDRRTEAFF	TGCGCCAGCAGCTGGGACAGGCGCACTGAAGCTTTCTTT
TRBV6-1	.	.	TRBJ2-6	CASSRTASGANVLTF	TGTGCCAGCTCTCGGACAGCCTCTGGGGCCAACGTCCTGACTTTC
TRBV19	.	few	TRBJ2-7	CASSIIEGYEQYF	TGTGCCAGTAGTATAATTGAGGGCTACGAGCAGTACTTC
TRBV29-1	.	.	TRBJ1-2	CSAEGRGYTF	TGCAGCGCCGAGGGCCGGGGCTACACCTTC
TRBV15	.	.	TRBJ1-1	CATSREQANTEAFF	TGTGCCACCAGCAGAGAACAGGCGAACACTGAAGCTTTCTTT
TRBV6-6	TRBD1	few	TRBJ1-2	CASRHGGQGDYGYTF	TGTGCCAGCAGGCACGGGGGACAGGGTGACTATGGCTACACCTTC
TRBV25-1	TRBD2	.	TRBJ2-3	CASQRESTDTQYF	TGTGCCAGCCAGCGGGAGAGCACAGATACGCAGTATTTT
TRBV18	.	once	TRBJ1-1	CASSPQGALEAFF	TGTGCCAGCTCACCCCAGGGTGCGCTAGAAGCTTTCTTT
TRBV10-3	TRBD2	.	TRBJ2-7	CAIKPSGLPSYEQYF	TGTGCCATCAAGCCTAGCGGGCTACCTTCCTACGAGCAGTACTTC
TRBV4-1	.	.	TRBJ2-7	CASSQVLKGAYEQYF	TGCGCCAGCAGCCAAGTTTTGAAGGGGGCCTACGAGCAGTACTTC
TRBV5-1	.	.	TRBJ2-3	CASSLGGTDTQYF	TGCGCCAGCAGCTTGGGAGGAACAGATACGCAGTATTTT
TRBV7-3	TRBD2	few	TRBJ2-2	CASSPRSGAGELFF	TGTGCCAGCAGCCCCCGGAGCGGGGCCGGGGAGCTGTTTTTT
TRBV2	.	.	TRBJ1-2	CASSEWVADYGYTF	TGTGCCAGCAGTGAATGGGTGGCGGACTATGGCTACACCTTC
TRBV5-8	.	.	TRBJ1-5	CASSLGQGYQPQHF	TGTGCCAGCAGCTTGGGCCAGGGGTACCAGCCCCAGCATTTT
TRBV6-5	TRBD1	.	TRBJ1-2	CASSYHTSGTGAGYTF	TGTGCCAGCAGTTATCACACCTCCGGGACAGGGGCTGGCTACACCTTC
TRBV6-6	TRBD1	.	TRBJ2-7	CASSYAGTGDYEQYF	TGTGCCAGCAGTTACGCTGGGACAGGGGACTACGAGCAGTACTTC